This T cell receptor beta chain was sequenced during a study of cytomegalovirus exposure and HLA in healthy donors (dated by TCRdb to 2017 to 2019). With regard to the full study: An earlier analysis of 587 of the donors reported 276 Gb of sequence data and around 120 million unique TCR beta sequences obtained from about 179 million T cells. Among the roughly 400 genotyped donors, more than 70% belonged to the genetic ancestry cluster associated with self-reported Caucasian donors. The later analysis used no new phenotypic data to find candidate immune exposures, relying instead on TCR beta sequences and their occurrence across donors. The study combined high-throughput TCR immunosequencing, statistical association of individual TCRs with disease status, and machine learning to predict cytomegalovirus infection status. A handful of DR-DQ haplotypes were handled as single units for association and clustering because linkage in the cohort was strong. The aim of the study was to test whether cataloging public T cell receptors could identify signatures of past pathogen exposure. Typing coverage varied by locus: roughly 629-630 donors for A, B, C, DRB1 and DQB1; more than 500 for DQA1; 606 for DPA1; around 490 for DPB1. Using immunosequencing, the study profiled T cell repertoires from around 670 subjects and related those repertoires to cytomegalovirus serostatus. Across approximately 400 genotyped donors of the cohort, an average of about 240,000 unique TCR beta nucleotide sequences per donor were sequenced, and around 19% of those sequences were non-productive. Donor age, sex, ethnicity and CMV serostatus were collected together with the repertoire data. An early release covering about 600 HLA-typed donors comprised approximately 300 gigabases of sequencing data and around 85 million unique TCR sequences. In a later analysis, previously published TCR beta repertoires from 550 to 700 donors were re-analyzed and high-resolution HLA genotyping was added so that TCR occurrence patterns could be studied. To decide whether each TCR beta V gene segment behaved as functional or pseudogenic, an earlier analysis of nearly 600 of the donors relied on high-throughput TCR beta sequencing. Every discovery cohort repertoire had been produced on one sequencing platform. A later genetic analysis took genome-wide SNP genotypes for 398 of the 666 donors and used that subset as a discovery cohort. A separate validation cohort of over a hundred different subjects was used in addition to the roughly 700-subject first cohort. Class I and class II HLA loci were covered by the typing at four-digit resolution.

Between the V and J ends, shortened by 5 bases and 2 bases respectively, the junction contains 9 bases. From its cysteine to its phenylalanine, the CDR3 spans 13 amino acids. The kept DNA is CDR3 alone, 39 bases in frame from the first base. Via the germline V gene, CDR1 is SGHVS and CDR2 FQNEAQ. The study at large found these results: In an earlier analysis of some 640 of the donors, most TCR beta V segments were observed in productive rearrangements about 90% or about 30% of the time, broadly matching IMGT annotations. A further reported finding was that TCR beta sequences accurately predicted the HLA-A and HLA-B alleles for most subjects in the first cohort. In a later genetic analysis, a missense DCLRE1C variant was associated with V-gene and J-gene trimming of TCR beta chains, and the association was replicated in an independent cohort. While some public TCRs were present in many individuals, most TCR sequences turned up only very rarely across donors. In vitro tests confirmed that a few of the cytomegalovirus-associated TCR beta chains recognize cytomegalovirus antigens. A later genetic analysis reported fewer N-insertions in productive TCRs among donors in an Asian-associated ancestry cluster than the approximately 700-donor mean. A later analysis associated approximately 17,000 TCR beta sequences with specific HLA alleles at a false discovery rate of 0.05. Because counts were too low, roughly 18 rarely observed V segments, including chromosome 9 orphons, were left out of the earlier analysis of 587 of the donors. It was suggested by the authors that the approach could potentially be generalized to other disease states and immunological phenotypes. A later analysis reported that several top co-occurrence clusters appeared linked to parvovirus B19, influenza, CMV and Epstein-Barr virus. A total of 150 to 200 TCR beta chains were listed by the study as associated with cytomegalovirus. Most CMV-associated TCR beta chains appeared to be HLA-restricted in a later analysis, and the HLA associations seemed to be driven largely by CMV exposure. The 87-base-pair reads could not distinguish some IMGT-functional V segments, including TRBV6-2 and TRBV6-3, so those segments were excluded. In both the original and validation cohorts, the classifier was reported to diagnose cytomegalovirus status with high specificity and sensitivity. A group of highly shared sequence variants was considered likely to be a technical artifact of the sequencing pipeline. CMV serostatus was the only immune exposure information available for the cohort. Correlated functional status among segregating V segments might reflect linkage disequilibrium, but an unknown experimental factor could not be ruled out. HLA typing was unavailable for some donors at each locus, so association tests used only the typed subset. A later analysis found that TCR association rates varied across HLA loci, with DRB1 alleles showing the most associated TCRs and HLA-C alleles the fewest. In a later analysis, HLA-associated TCR beta chains were found to be more clonally expanded and to have lower generation probabilities than equally common non-associated chains. The presence/absence analyses assumed that sequencing depth was roughly uniform across donors, and that assumption may not be true. In this cohort, only TCR beta chains were sequenced, and detectable features were limited by the absence of alpha or paired-chain data. When HLA alleles, especially DR and DQ, strongly co-occurred, attributing TCR associations to individual alleles was difficult.

The cohort consisted of 600 to 750 healthy bone marrow donors. All cohort members were sampled while nominally healthy, although unrecorded immune exposures were likely present. The donor tested CMV seronegative, placing the donor among the 350 or so seronegative members of the cohort. Every donor gave a peripheral blood sample, and the peripheral blood mononuclear cells from that sample were used for TCR beta sequencing. Genomic DNA was extracted from the blood cell samples with the Qiagen DNeasy Blood Extraction Kit. The library was obtained by the immunoSEQ multiplex PCR assay. The multiplex PCR relied on a mix of 60 forward primers for TCR Vbeta segments and 13 reverse primers for TCR Jbeta segments. The CDR3 region of rearranged TCR beta genes was amplified from genomic DNA by a multiplex PCR assay. Amplified TCR beta libraries were sequenced as 87-base-pair reads on the Illumina HiSeq System. Under the source paper's analysis protocol: Across the 500 to 750 repertoires, a later analysis counted about 81 million unique TCR beta chains, approximately 12 million of which were shared by at least two donors. A nearest-neighbor algorithm error-corrected the raw reads and collapsed the reads into unique sequences, merging closely related sequences to remove PCR and sequencing errors. CDR3 sequences were aligned to IMGT reference sequences to assign V, D and J gene segments. For a sequence to be retained, at least a six-nucleotide match to both a V gene segment and a J gene segment was required. Rearrangements were called productive when the CDR3 lacked stop codons and stayed in frame with V and J; all others were non-productive. CDR3 was defined according to IMGT convention as the region running from the second conserved V-encoded cysteine to the conserved J-encoded phenylalanine. The earlier analysis of 500 to 750 of the donors excluded any sequence lacking an unambiguous match to a single V gene segment. An earlier analysis of several hundred of the donors called V segments functional above 56.7% productive rearrangements and segregating when the between-donor standard deviation exceeded 5%. A statistical classification framework was built to diagnose cytomegalovirus status from the catalog of TCR beta chain sequences. A later analysis assigned V and J genes by comparing TCR nucleotide sequences with IMGT/GENE-DB human TR gene sequences. In a later analysis, CDR3 sequences and most-parsimonious VDJ recombination scenarios were assigned using the TCRdist pipeline. In a later analysis, each TCR beta chain was defined by its CDR3 amino acid sequence together with its V-gene family, and reads without a unique V-gene family were excluded. A later analysis removed 500 to 600 highly shared, low-generation-probability nucleotide sequences to deal with suspected cross-contamination and a sequencing artifact. In a later analysis, a clonal expansion index for each public chain was calculated from normalized within-repertoire ranks of inferred template counts. Generation probabilities in a later analysis came from a VDJ recombination model fitted to out-of-frame rearrangements, and those results were checked against IGoR. In a later analysis, hypergeometric tests were used to score TCR-TCR, TCR-HLA and TCR-CMV co-occurrence, with a repertoire-size bias correction applied to TCR pairs. To estimate false discovery rates, a later analysis permuted the HLA or CMV assignments 20 times. A later analysis grouped co-occurring TCRs with DBSCAN, adding TCRdist sequence similarity when clustering within HLA-allele-positive subsets. Co-occurrence clustering excluded repertoires with fewer than 30,000 or more than 120,000 public chains, plus five with anomalous nucleotide sharing. In TCRdb, the immuneACCESS table is reduced to in-frame sequences with V and J assigned. These tables do not hold every clone; where another copy was compared, an unresolved V gene accounts for under half, and the others remain unexplained. For V, J and clone size, that table is used; D and trimming come from the DNA. The sample table lists about 140,000 clones, over 65% of them with a count of one. 1.5% to 2% of the sample goes to the ten largest clones.

Concerning this clone itself: The target of this receptor is not known. Within one base of it there is no much larger clone, and no base qualities were kept.

The rearranged segments are TRBV7-8 and TRBJ2-5, with no confidently assigned D gene. This TCR came from a woman in her twenties or thirties in good health and CMV-seronegative. Sequencing was done on a sample of PBMCs. The CDR3 protein: CASSPTPQETQYF. The DNA sequence is as follows: TGTGCCAGCAGCCCCACTCCTCAAGAGACCCAGTACTTC. Full variable domain (CDR3 extended with the reference TRBV7-8 and TRBJ2-5 proteins): GAGVSQSPRYKVAKRGQDVALRCDPISGHVSLFWYQQALGQGPEFLTYFQNEAQLDKSGLPSDRFFAERPEGSVSTLKIQRTQQEDSAVYLCASSPTPQETQYFGPGTRLLVL.